Presented here are 24 T cell receptor beta chains from one specimen sequenced in a study of cytomegalovirus exposure and HLA in healthy donors. This PCR relied on a set of 60 Vbeta primers and 13 Jbeta primers. Assay used: immunoSEQ multiplex PCR; TCRdb lists only in-frame clones, some missing. The sample shows 120,000 or so clones, over 70% of them seen only once. Sequencing used PBMCs. Every receptor here comes from a middle-aged man in good health and CMV-seropositive.

V usage is TRBV19 and J usage is TRBJ1-1; 7 bases are a match to TRBD1. With 8 bases clipped from V and 5 bases from J, the junction kept 8 bases outside the gene matches. The germline gives CDR1 LNHDA, CDR2 SQIVND (reference sequence). There are 13 residues in the CDR3. Here the CDR3 DNA reads TGTGCCAGTGGGGCAGGGGGAAGGACTGAAGCTTTCTTT. Translation gives CASGAGGRTEAFF.

This clone was seen a few times. The rearrangement uses TRBV7-6 and TRBJ1-1; no reliable D call. CDR1 is SGHVS and CDR2 is FNYEAQ in the germline V gene. V shed 3 bases and J shed 0 bases, with 8 bases lying between them. The CDR3 is made up of 14 amino acids. CDR3 loop: CASSLGELNTEAFF. CDR3 in DNA: TGTGCCAGCAGCTTGGGCGAGTTGAACACTGAAGCTTTCTTT.

This rearrangement joins TRBV18 to TRBJ2-5, with D possibly matching TRBD2 (5 bases). Trimming removed 2 bases at V and 2 bases at J, with 12 bases between. Per the germline V gene, CDR1 is KGHSH and CDR2 is LQKENI. The CDR3 is 15 residues long. The CDR3 region is CASSPGAGEQETQYF. Here the CDR3 DNA reads TGTGCCAGCTCACCAGGTGCCGGGGAACAAGAGACCCAGTACTTC.

The rearrangement uses TRBV29-1 and TRBJ1-1; no clear D gene. The CDR3 has 11 amino acids. V was shortened by 7 bases and J by 4 bases, with 10 bases between the two germline ends. Looked up from germline, CDR1 is SQVTM and CDR2 is ANQGSEA. The CDR3 bases are TGCAGCGCACGGTCTGGCACTGAAGCTTTCTTT. This translates into CSARSGTEAFF.

This clone was counted a single time. The chain uses TRBV10-2 and TRBJ1-5; tentatively, D is TRBD1 (6 bases). The germline V gene has CDR1 WSHSY and CDR2 SAAADI. With 8 bases removed from V and 4 bases from J, the gap between germline ends came to 12 bases. This CDR3 is built from 13 residues. In DNA, the CDR3 is TGCGCCAGCCTCCCGGACAGAAATCAGCCCCAGCATTTT. This gives the protein CASLPDRNQPQHF.

The rearrangement joins TRBV10-1 to TRBJ1-1; D remains ambiguous. Deletions cut 0 bases from V and 4 bases from J, with 12 bases between. Germline V gene data show CDR1 as WNHNN and CDR2 as SYGVQD (reference sequence). The CDR3 length is 15 residues. As DNA, the CDR3 is TGCGCCAGCAGTGAGTCGCGACGGGAGTTCACTGAAGCTTTCTTT. This sequence encodes CASSESRREFTEAFF.

The rearrangement uses TRBV27 and TRBJ2-3; tentatively, D is TRBD2 (6 bases). The V end lost 3 bases, the J end lost 2 bases, and 12 bases lay between the germline ends. Germline CDR1 and CDR2: MNHEY and SMNVEV (reference sequence). The CDR3 length is 15 residues. The CDR3: CASSFGRLHTDTQYF. As DNA, the CDR3 is TGTGCCAGCAGTTTCGGGAGACTGCACACAGATACGCAGTATTTT.

The gene calls are TRBV11-2 and TRBJ2-2; perhaps TRBD2 as D (6 bases). This CDR3 contains 16 residues. The ends were cut back, 1 base at V and 0 bases at J, with 9 bases in the middle. Germline V gene sequence: CDR1 SGHAT, CDR2 FQNNGV. The CDR3, as DNA: TGTGCCAGCAGCTTAGGGGCGGGGCCGAACACCGGGGAGCTGTTTTTT. It yields the protein CASSLGAGPNTGELFF.

The rearrangement links TRBV2 to TRBJ1-4, with TRBD1 as a possible D gene (5 bases). Deletions cut 7 bases from V and 3 bases from J, with 15 bases between. The CDR3 totals 15 residues. Per germline, CDR1 SNHLY and CDR2 FYNNEI. In DNA, the CDR3 is TGTGCCAGCACCATTCTCAGGGCGGCTAATGAAAAACTGTTTTTT. It translates to CASTILRAANEKLFF. Full variable domain (remainder filled in from reference TRBV2 and TRBJ1-4): EPEVTQTPSHQVTQMGQEVILRCVPISNHLYFYWYRQILGQKVEFLVSFYNNEISEKSEIFDDQFSVERPDGSNFTLKIRSTKLEDSAMYFCASTILRAANEKLFFGSGTQLSVL.

The chain combines TRBV13 with TRBJ2-1; possible D gene TRBD2, 7 bases. CDR1 is PRHDT, CDR2 FYEKMQ, per germline (reference sequence). CDR3 length: 17 amino acids. V was cut by 5 bases and J by 5 bases, with 22 bases left in between. Here the CDR3 DNA reads TGTGCCAGCAGCAAGGGGGGCGGGCTAGCGGCCCACAATGAGCAGTTCTTC. Protein product: CASSKGGGLAAHNEQFF.

V is TRBV28 and J is TRBJ2-3, with a possible D match to TRBD2 (6 bases). The CDR3 covers 14 residues. Looked up from germline, CDR1 is MDHEN and CDR2 is SYDVKM. The V and J ends lost 6 bases and 4 bases respectively, with 14 bases between them. The CDR3 region is CASRDGSVPDTQYF. The CDR3 coding sequence is TGTGCCAGCAGGGACGGGAGCGTACCAGATACGCAGTATTTT. Full variable domain (outside the CDR3, taken from reference TRBV28 and TRBJ2-3): DVKVTQSSRYLVKRTGEKVFLECVQDMDHENMFWYRQDPGLGLRLIYFSYDVKMKEKGDIPEGYSVSREKKERFSLILESASTNQTSMYLCASRDGSVPDTQYFGPGTRLTVL.

J is TRBJ2-1 and V is TRBV7-2; 9 bases are a match to TRBD2. CDR3 length: 15 residues. Germline V CDR1 and CDR2: SGHTA, FQGNSA. Trimming cost V 7 bases and J 4 bases; bases outside gene matches: 8. The CDR3 here is CASTTAGGGYNEQFF. The CDR3 bases are TGTGCCAGCACTACGGCGGGAGGGGGGTACAATGAGCAGTTCTTC.

This chain uses TRBV5-1 with TRBJ1-1, with a possible D match to TRBD1 (5 bases). The germline gives CDR1 SGHRS, CDR2 YFSETQ. The CDR3 runs to 16 residues. With 1 base removed from V and 0 bases from J, the gap between germline ends came to 13 bases. The CDR3 protein is CASSLRQTNMNTEAFF. The CDR3, as DNA: TGCGCCAGCAGCTTGAGACAGACAAACATGAACACTGAAGCTTTCTTT.

V usage is TRBV19 and J usage is TRBJ2-7; 10 nucleotides match TRBD1. Trimming took 5 bases from V and 1 from J; bases not matched to a gene: 5. The CDR3 is 15 amino acids. Germline loops: CDR1 LNHDA, CDR2 SQIVND (reference sequence). Here the CDR3 reads CASSRGQGGSYEQYF. The CDR3 region has the DNA TGTGCCAGTAGTCGAGGACAGGGGGGTTCCTACGAGCAGTACTTC.

V is TRBV13 and J is TRBJ1-2, with unresolved D. V lost 2 bases and J 4 bases, leaving 5 bases between the germline ends. Germline loops: CDR1 PRHDT, CDR2 FYEKMQ (reference sequence). The CDR3 has 12 residues. The CDR3 DNA is TGTGCCAGCAGCTTAAACTTCTATGGCTACACCTTC. Translation: CASSLNFYGYTF. The variable domain in full, completed from reference TRBV13 and TRBJ1-2, reads AAGVIQSPRHLIKEKRETATLKCYPIPRHDTVYWYQQGPGQDPQFLISFYEKMQSDKGSIPDRFSAQQFSDYHSELNMSSLELGDSALYFCASSLNFYGYTFGSGTRLTVV.

In its sample, this clone was seen once. This rearrangement joins TRBV6-1 to TRBJ2-7, with TRBD2 matching over 12 bases. Looked up from germline, CDR1 is MNHNS and CDR2 is SASEGT. The CDR3 has 15 residues. Germline trimming cut 7 bases from V and 3 bases from J; bases unmatched to any gene: 7. DNA of the CDR3: TGTGCCAGCAAGCTAGGACTAGCGGGGCTCTACGAGCAGTACTTC. This translates into CASKLGLAGLYEQYF.

This clone came up a few times. This chain links TRBV30 with TRBJ1-3; D is uncertain. The CDR3 covers 16 residues. V was clipped by 0 bases and J by 0 bases, with 12 bases between them. The germline gives CDR1 GTSNPN, CDR2 SVGIG (reference sequence). DNA of the CDR3: TGTGCCTGGAGTGTGAGGGAGTGGAGCTCTGGAAACACCATATATTTT. Translating it yields CAWSVREWSSGNTIYF.

The J gene is TRBJ1-5, the V gene TRBV6-4; weak D call: TRBD1 (5 bases). The germline gives CDR1 MRHNA, CDR2 SNTAGT. The CDR3 totals 13 residues. The V and J ends lost 8 bases and 4 bases respectively, with 12 bases between them. The CDR3 protein is CASAPRDNQPQHF. The DNA for the CDR3 is TGTGCCAGCGCGCCCAGGGATAATCAGCCCCAGCATTTT.

The chain recombines TRBV18 with TRBJ1-5, with D perhaps TRBD1 (5 bases). V gave up 6 bases and J gave up 4 bases, with 22 bases separating them. Per the germline V gene, CDR1 is KGHSH and CDR2 is LQKENI. The CDR3 sequence is 17 residues long. The CDR3 loop is CASSLPPGGMRNQPQHF. CDR3 coding DNA: TGTGCCAGCTCGCTACCACCCGGGGGGATGAGGAATCAGCCCCAGCATTTT.

The chain joins TRBV2 to TRBJ2-1; D uncertain. Germline V gene data show CDR1 as SNHLY and CDR2 as FYNNEI. V was pared by 4 bases and J by 0 bases, with 13 bases between. CDR3 length equals 16 residues. The CDR3: CASSVEAASSYNEQFF. CDR3 sequence (DNA): TGTGCCAGCAGTGTAGAGGCGGCAAGCTCCTACAATGAGCAGTTCTTC.

This sequence joins TRBV6-8 and TRBJ2-3; perhaps TRBD2 as D (6 bases). Germline V gene lookup returns CDR1 MNHGY and CDR2 SAAAGT. V gave up 11 bases and J gave up 1 base, with 25 bases separating them. The CDR3 sequence is 17 residues long. The CDR3: CACHAGGAPDRTDTQYF. Here the CDR3 DNA reads TGTGCCTGCCACGCTGGCGGGGCCCCAGATCGCACAGATACGCAGTATTTT.

This chain joins TRBV5-1 and TRBJ2-1, with D possibly TRBD1 on 6 matching bases. With 0 bases removed from V and 6 bases from J, the gap between germline ends came to 16 bases. The length of the CDR3 is 16 residues. Germline V gene data show CDR1 as SGHRS and CDR2 as YFSETQ. Written as DNA, the CDR3 is TGCGCCAGCAGCTTGGCTACAGGGAAGTTCTCCAATGAGCAGTTCTTC. Translating gives CASSLATGKFSNEQFF.

J is TRBJ1-3 and V is TRBV6-5; TRBD1 might be the D (5 bases). The germline gives CDR1 MNHEY, CDR2 SVGAGI. The CDR3 has 16 residues. V was pared by 3 bases and J by 0 bases, with 12 bases between. CDR3 sequence reads: CASSYDGGNSGNTIYF. CDR3 nucleotides: TGTGCCAGCAGTTATGATGGGGGGAACTCTGGAAACACCATATATTTT.

This clone was counted a few times. The rearrangement links TRBV29-1 to TRBJ2-2; possibly TRBD1 for D (7 bases). Trimming left V 0 bases short and J 5 bases short, with 13 bases between. This CDR3 has 15 residues. The germline V gene encodes CDR1 SQVTM and CDR2 ANQGSEA. The CDR3 is CSVEEGAGGTGELFF. Written as DNA, the CDR3 is TGCAGCGTTGAAGAAGGGGCAGGGGGGACCGGGGAGCTGTTTTTT.